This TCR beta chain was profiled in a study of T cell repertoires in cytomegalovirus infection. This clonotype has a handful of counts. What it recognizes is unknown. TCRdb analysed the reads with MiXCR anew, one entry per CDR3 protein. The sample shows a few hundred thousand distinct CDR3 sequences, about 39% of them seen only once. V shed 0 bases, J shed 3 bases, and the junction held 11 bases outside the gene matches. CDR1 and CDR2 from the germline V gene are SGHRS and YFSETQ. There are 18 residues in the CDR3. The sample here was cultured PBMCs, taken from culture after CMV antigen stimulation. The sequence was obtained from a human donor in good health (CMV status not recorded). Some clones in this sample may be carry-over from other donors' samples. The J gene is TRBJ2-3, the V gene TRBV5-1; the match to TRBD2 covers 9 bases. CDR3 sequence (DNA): TGCGCCAGCAGCTTGGAGGGGGCTAGCGGGACCTCAACAGATACGCAGTATTTT. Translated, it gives CASSLEGASGTSTDTQYF.